Below, 32 T cell receptor beta chains from the same sample are listed, as sequenced in a study of T cell repertoires in cytomegalovirus infection. TCRdb reprocessed the reads via MiXCR and lists one record per CDR3 protein. The repertoire has 90,000 to 130,000 distinct CDR3 sequences, 9.5% to 13% of them found once; the top ten carry roughly 31%. No antigen has been identified for these receptors. The sequenced material came from PBMCs, sequenced either directly or after in vitro stimulation (not recorded which). The source of these receptors is a human donor in good health (CMV status not recorded). Some clones in this sample may be carry-over from other donors' samples.

This chain connects TRBV7-9 to TRBJ2-7; D uncertain. The CDR3 length is 12 residues. The V end was cut by 2 bases, the J end by 5 bases, with 7 bases between. In germline, CDR1 is SEHNR, CDR2 FQNEAQ (reference sequence). CDR3 region: CASSLITNEQYF. The CDR3 DNA sequence: TGTGCCAGCAGCTTAATTACGAACGAGCAGTACTTC.

The sample holds a few counts of this clonotype. The chain uses TRBV19 and TRBJ1-6, with a possible D match to TRBD1 (6 bases). The CDR3 is 16 amino acids. With 5 bases removed from V and 7 bases from J, the gap between germline ends came to 18 bases. Germline V gene sequence: CDR1 LNHDA, CDR2 SQIVND (reference sequence). CDR3: CASSLQGVVWNSPLHF. The CDR3 DNA sequence: TGTGCCAGTAGTCTACAGGGAGTTGTTTGGAATTCACCCCTCCACTTT.

The rearrangement uses TRBV28 and TRBJ2-1; 10 positions match TRBD2. CDR1 MDHEN and CDR2 SYDVKM come from the germline V gene. V shed 5 bases and J 6 bases; nucleotides not matched to a gene: 7. CDR3 length: 15 residues. The CDR3 loop is CASSAGTSEANEQFF. In nucleotides, the CDR3 is TGTGCCAGCAGTGCCGGGACTAGCGAGGCCAATGAGCAGTTCTTC.

This clonotype appeared many times. The J gene is TRBJ2-2, the V gene TRBV7-2; the match to TRBD2 covers 7 bases. The CDR3 extends over 15 amino acids. Germline values: CDR1 SGHTA, CDR2 FQGNSA. V lost 6 bases and J lost 4; bases outside the gene matches: 8. CDR3 in DNA: TGTGCCAGCAGAATCCGGACTAGTGTCACCGGGGAGCTGTTTTTT. Protein sequence: CASRIRTSVTGELFF.

A single count supports this clonotype. The chain uses TRBV6-1 and TRBJ1-1; D is unresolved. The CDR3 is 11 residues long. Germline values: CDR1 MNHNS, CDR2 SASEGT. DNA for the CDR3: TGTGTCGGCGTAGGGAACACTGAAGCTTTCTTT. It yields the protein CVGVGNTEAFF.

This clonotype occurred many times. The chain links TRBV12-3 or TRBV12-4 to TRBJ1-1, with TRBD1 as a possible D gene (5 bases). The CDR3 runs 13 residues. V was shortened by 5 bases and J by 1 base, with 8 bases between the two germline ends. The CDR3 sequence: CASSSGTNTEAFF. The CDR3 nucleotides read TGTGCCAGCAGTAGTGGGACGAACACTGAAGCTTTCTTT.

The V and J genes are TRBV7-2 and TRBJ2-5; no definite D call. The ends were cut back, 1 base at V and 3 bases at J, with 12 bases in the middle. The CDR3 extends over 15 amino acids. CDR1 is SGHTA, CDR2 FQGNSA, per germline. CDR3 loop: CASSLDPYEEETQYF. The DNA for the CDR3 is TGTGCCAGCAGCTTAGATCCCTACGAGGAAGAGACCCAGTACTTC.

The chain is built from TRBV19 and TRBJ1-2; D not certain. The V end was cut by 0 bases, the J end by 0 bases, with 8 bases between. The germline V gene has CDR1 LNHDA and CDR2 SQIVND (reference sequence). The CDR3 loop spans 15 amino acids. The DNA of the CDR3 is TGTGCCAGTAGTATAGATCCACCAGCTAACTATGGCTACACCTTC. Its protein product is CASSIDPPANYGYTF. The full variable domain, with the rest looked up from reference TRBV19 and TRBJ1-2, is DGGITQSPKYLFRKEGQNVTLSCEQNLNHDAMYWYRQDPGQGLRLIYYSQIVNDFQKGDIAEGYSVSREKKESFPLTVTSAQKNPTAFYLCASSIDPPANYGYTFGSGTRLTVV.

This clonotype was observed a few times. The V and J genes are TRBV29-1 and TRBJ2-5; D is ambiguous. CDR1 and CDR2 (germline): SQVTM, ANQGSEA. The CDR3 length is 12 residues. Deletions cut 1 base from V and 3 bases from J, with 6 bases between. The CDR3 region has the DNA TGCAGCGTTGAAGGGCTCGAAGAGACCCAGTACTTC. Protein product: CSVEGLEETQYF.

CDR3: CASSSGTGTEKLFF. The CDR3 DNA reads TGTGCCAGCAGCTCCGGGACAGGGACTGAAAAACTGTTTTTT. This chain links TRBV7-4 with TRBJ1-4; 9 bases line up with TRBD1. The V segment lost 4 bases and the J segment 7 bases; nucleotides outside the gene matches: 4. CDR3 size: 14 residues. Germline assignment: CDR1 SGHVT and CDR2 SQSDAQ.

This clonotype has ten or more counts. The J gene is TRBJ2-5, the V gene TRBV7-2, with a weak D call TRBD1 (6 bases). CDR1 is SGHTA, CDR2 FQGNSA, per germline. The CDR3 sequence is 14 residues long. The V and J ends lost 2 bases and 4 bases respectively, with 11 bases between them. CDR3 in DNA: TGTGCCAGCAGCTTAATGGGCAGGGGAGAGACCCAGTACTTC. It is translated as CASSLMGRGETQYF.

This clonotype has a handful of counts. The chain recombines TRBV6-2 or TRBV6-3 with TRBJ2-7, with D perhaps matching TRBD2 (6 bases). The CDR3 is 15 residues long. V was pared by 7 bases and J by 2 bases, with 18 bases between. CDR1 MNHEY and CDR2 SVGEGT come from the germline V gene. The CDR3 sequence: CASTRTNHPPYEQYF. The CDR3 nucleotides are TGTGCCAGCACCAGGACTAACCATCCTCCCTACGAGCAGTACTTC.

The rearrangement uses TRBV6-1 and TRBJ1-2; the D is unclear. V lost 2 bases, J lost 4 bases, and 11 bases lay in between. The CDR3 sequence is 14 residues long. Per germline, CDR1 MNHNS and CDR2 SASEGT. CDR3: CASSESWSGYGYTF. As DNA, the CDR3 is TGTGCCAGCAGTGAAAGTTGGAGTGGCTATGGCTACACCTTC.

There are many counts of this clonotype. The chain carries TRBV25-1 and TRBJ1-4; no clear D gene. V lost 8 bases and J lost 8, with 24 bases in between. CDR1 MGHDK and CDR2 SYGVNS come from the germline V gene. The CDR3 has 16 residues. The CDR3 region has the DNA TGTGCCAGCTACCCAACCCCCGGAGAAGGAGTCGAAAAACTGTTTTTT. It encodes CASYPTPGEGVEKLFF.

This clonotype showed up just a few times. This rearrangement joins TRBV5-1 to TRBJ1-2; TRBD1 aligns across 11 bases. The CDR3 runs 17 residues. The junction had 13 bases not matched to a gene; V was cut back by 4 bases and J by 5 bases. CDR1 and CDR2 (germline): SGHRS, YFSETQ. CDR3 region: CASSRGGTGGPIYGYTF. In DNA form, the CDR3 reads TGCGCCAGCAGCCGTGGCGGGACAGGGGGACCTATATATGGCTACACCTTC.

With regard to this clonotype: One junction end does not reproduce the germline sequence, and a read error may be involved. The rearrangement uses TRBV7-8 and TRBJ1-4; D uncertain. This CDR3 is built from 12 residues. Germline CDR1 is SGHVS and CDR2 is FQNEAQ. CDR3: CASSLGAEKVFF. The CDR3 nucleotides read TGTGCCAGCAGCTTAGGTGCCGAAAAAGTGTTTTTT.

The sample holds a few counts of this clonotype. This chain links TRBV7-9 with TRBJ2-1, with TRBD1 matching 7 bases. The germline V gene has CDR1 SEHNR and CDR2 FQNEAQ (reference sequence). This CDR3 comprises 17 residues. The V segment lost 1 base and the J segment 10 bases; nucleotides outside the gene matches: 16. The CDR3 region has the DNA TGTGCCAGCAGCTTAGAGGGGTCCGGGACAGCCTTAGGGGAGCAGTTCTTC. Its translation is CASSLEGSGTALGEQFF.

The rearrangement uses TRBV7-2 and TRBJ2-3; unclear D gene. Germline loops: CDR1 SGHTA, CDR2 FQGNSA. This CDR3 spans 13 amino acids. V lost 5 bases and J lost 0, with 6 bases in between. CDR3 DNA: TGTGCCAGCAGCCACAGTAGCACAGATACGCAGTATTTT. Its protein is CASSHSSTDTQYF.

This clonotype occurred a few times. The rearrangement joins TRBV28 to TRBJ2-1, with D unclear. Trimming took off 5 bases at V and 9 bases at J, with 8 bases between the two ends. From germline, CDR1 is MDHEN and CDR2 SYDVKM. The CDR3 covers 11 residues. As DNA, the CDR3 is TGTGCCAGCAGTAGGTGGCCTGAGCAGTTCTTC. Its protein is CASSRWPEQFF.

The chain has TRBV4-2 and TRBJ1-6; TRBD1 is a possible D gene (5 bases). V lost 0 bases and J 7 bases, leaving 10 bases between the germline ends. The CDR3 is 15 amino acids. CDR1 is LGHNA, CDR2 YNFKEQ, per germline. This CDR3 is CASSQDPGGNSPLHF. The CDR3 DNA sequence: TGTGCCAGCAGCCAAGATCCCGGGGGAAATTCACCCCTCCACTTT.

This clonotype was detected many times. The chain is built from TRBV7-9 and TRBJ2-5; 13 positions match TRBD2. CDR3 size: 21 residues. Looked up from germline, CDR1 is SEHNR and CDR2 is FQNEAQ (reference sequence). Trimming removed 2 bases from V and 4 bases from J; junction bases left unmatched: 19. In DNA form, the CDR3 reads TGTGCCAGCAGCTTACCTTACGAAGGACTAGCGGGAGAGCAGATAATAGAGACCCAGTACTTC. The encoded protein is CASSLPYEGLAGEQIIETQYF.

This chain links TRBV29-1 with TRBJ2-3; no reliable D call. Trimming left V 4 bases short and J 3 bases short, with 8 bases between. Germline loops: CDR1 SQVTM, CDR2 ANQGSEA. The CDR3 sequence is 12 residues long. The CDR3 DNA sequence: TGCAGCGTTGTTGTGGGGACAGATACGCAGTATTTT. It specifies CSVVVGTDTQYF.

The sample holds a few counts of this clonotype. The chain combines TRBV19 with TRBJ2-1; 8 nucleotides align to TRBD2. Germline CDR1 reads LNHDA; CDR2 reads SQIVND (reference sequence). V trimming: 6 bases; J trimming: 2 bases; junction bases outside the gene matches: 0. The CDR3 has 13 residues. The CDR3: CASRLAAYNEQFF. The CDR3 DNA reads as TGTGCCAGTAGACTAGCGGCCTACAATGAGCAGTTCTTC. Based on the CDR3 plus reference TRBV19 and TRBJ2-1, the full variable domain is DGGITQSPKYLFRKEGQNVTLSCEQNLNHDAMYWYRQDPGQGLRLIYYSQIVNDFQKGDIAEGYSVSREKKESFPLTVTSAQKNPTAFYLCASRLAAYNEQFFGPGTRLTVL.

The chain couples TRBV10-3 to TRBJ1-1, with 12 bases identical to TRBD1. The J segment lost 1 base and the V segment lost 6 bases, leaving 18 bases of the junction unmatched. Germline CDR1 is ENHRY and CDR2 is SYGVKD. This CDR3 is 20 amino acids long. CDR3 bases: TGTGCCATCAGCATGAGACCGGGACAGGGGGCGATAAGGCGGAACACTGAAGCTTTCTTT. It yields the protein CAISMRPGQGAIRRNTEAFF.

This clonotype occurred many times. This chain joins TRBV18 and TRBJ1-2; 7 bases map to TRBD1. With 3 bases clipped from V and 11 bases from J, the junction kept 12 bases outside the gene matches. Per germline, CDR1 KGHSH and CDR2 LQKENI. There are 14 residues in the CDR3. The CDR3 DNA reads TGTGCCAGCTCACCTTCCCGGGACAGCCCTAGTTACACCTTC. It codes for CASSPSRDSPSYTF.

This clonotype was seen ten or more times. The chain combines TRBV7-8 with TRBJ2-1, with D tentatively TRBD1 or TRBD2 (5 bases each). CDR1 and CDR2 from the germline V gene are SGHVS and FQNEAQ. V was shortened by 4 bases and J by 0 bases, with 19 bases between the two germline ends. This CDR3 is built from 18 residues. This CDR3 is CASSSVGGGAVSYNEQFF. As DNA, the CDR3 is TGTGCCAGCAGCTCTGTCGGTGGGGGAGCGGTCTCCTACAATGAGCAGTTCTTC.

In this sample, this clonotype turned up many times. The chain uses TRBV12-3 or TRBV12-4 and TRBJ1-5, with D hard to call. This CDR3 has 15 residues. V lost 1 base and J lost 6, with 13 bases in between. In DNA, the CDR3 is TGTGCCAGCAGTTTAGGGCGGCAGGTCGGTCAGCCCCAGCATTTT. Protein product: CASSLGRQVGQPQHF.

Ten or more counts support this clonotype. V gene TRBV7-9 combines with J gene TRBJ2-7, with D perhaps matching TRBD2 (6 bases). From germline, CDR1 is SEHNR and CDR2 FQNEAQ (reference sequence). Between the trimmed V and J ends, which lost 1 base and 6 bases, there was a span of 7 bases. The CDR3 sequence is 12 residues long. CDR3 amino acids: CASSLGGVEQYF. The CDR3 DNA follows: TGTGCCAGCAGCTTAGGGGGGGTCGAGCAGTACTTC. The variable domain in full, with the rest retrieved from reference TRBV7-9 and TRBJ2-7, is DTGVSQNPRHKITKRGQNVTFRCDPISEHNRLYWYRQTLGQGPEFLTYFQNEAQLEKSRLLSDRFSAERPKGSFSTLEIQRTEQGDSAMYLCASSLGGVEQYFGPGTRLTVT.

The chain uses TRBV6-6 and TRBJ1-6, with D possibly TRBD1 on 6 matching bases. Per germline, CDR1 MNHNY and CDR2 SVGAGI (reference sequence). CDR3 length: 14 amino acids. The ends were cut back, 2 bases at V and 7 bases at J, with 9 bases in the middle. The CDR3 loop reads CASSYGGRNSPLHF. DNA for the CDR3: TGTGCCAGCAGTTACGGGGGCAGGAATTCACCCCTCCACTTT.

At least ten counts were recorded for this clonotype. The V and J genes are TRBV7-2 and TRBJ2-4, with TRBD1 matching over 8 bases. Germline CDR1 SGHTA, CDR2 FQGNSA. This CDR3 has 19 amino acids. Unmatched junction bases numbered 15, after V lost 1 base and J lost 4 bases. Written as DNA, the CDR3 is TGTGCCAGCAGCTTAGGGAAGAATTTGGGACAGGAGAAGAAAAACATTCAGTACTTC. Encoded protein: CASSLGKNLGQEKKNIQYF.

This clonotype occurred a few times. The chain links TRBV30 to TRBJ2-2, with D maybe TRBD2 (6 bases). There are 13 residues in the CDR3. V lost 4 bases to trimming and J lost 6 bases, with 12 bases between them. Germline CDR1 reads GTSNPN; CDR2 reads SVGIG (reference sequence). The CDR3: CAWISGGPGELFF. CDR3 nucleotide sequence: TGTGCCTGGATTAGTGGAGGGCCCGGGGAGCTGTTTTTT.

This clonotype was observed at least ten times. This chain uses TRBV27 with TRBJ1-4, with TRBD1 matching 9 bases. Losses at the gene ends were 5 bases for V and 5 bases for J; bases not matched to a gene: 15. Germline V gene sequence: CDR1 MNHEY, CDR2 SMNVEV (reference sequence). The CDR3 has 18 amino acids. This CDR3 reads CASSAVPGQGPQNEKLFF. In nucleotides, the CDR3 is TGTGCCAGCAGTGCCGTTCCGGGACAGGGCCCCCAAAATGAAAAACTGTTTTTT.